The rows below give T cell receptor beta chains drawn from one sample of a study of cytotoxic CD8 clonotypes in ibrutinib-treated CLL. This table comes from immunoSEQ multiplex PCR, and its TCRdb copy is limited to in-frame clones, with some not included. The sample carries around 77,000 clones, 65% to 85% recorded once. The specimen comprised PBMCs, sampled at disease progression, from a patient treated with ibrutinib. The receptors shown here come from a human donor with chronic lymphocytic leukemia. Each CDR3 is given without its conserved first and last residue. Fields, in order: J gene, D gene, V gene, CDR3 protein. The D gene is left open where the match is weak.

j_call: TRBJ1-6
d_call: TRBD1
v_call: TRBV5-1
cdr3_aa: ASSLQKTGRSSPLH

j_call: TRBJ1-2
d_call: -
v_call: TRBV29-1
cdr3_aa: SVLTGTTHGYT

j_call: TRBJ2-7
d_call: TRBD2
v_call: TRBV10-3
cdr3_aa: AISLTSGGGEQY

j_call: TRBJ2-5
d_call: -
v_call: TRBV6-1
cdr3_aa: ASSEMDTLQETQY

j_call: TRBJ2-1
d_call: -
v_call: TRBV19
cdr3_aa: ASSAFGGGYNEQF

j_call: TRBJ2-3
d_call: -
v_call: TRBV11-3
cdr3_aa: ASSSESSTDTQY

j_call: TRBJ1-4
d_call: TRBD1
v_call: TRBV18
cdr3_aa: ASSPPAGGGKLF

j_call: TRBJ2-7
d_call: TRBD1
v_call: TRBV27
cdr3_aa: ASSFFRDRGLCYEQY

j_call: TRBJ2-7
d_call: -
v_call: TRBV5-1
cdr3_aa: ASSLAGGSYEQY

j_call: TRBJ1-2
d_call: -
v_call: TRBV27
cdr3_aa: ASSLSGSGGYT

j_call: TRBJ1-5
d_call: -
v_call: TRBV29-1
cdr3_aa: SVGFYTSEPQH

j_call: TRBJ2-1
d_call: TRBD2
v_call: TRBV30
cdr3_aa: AWGRRASGTVQF

j_call: TRBJ1-5
d_call: -
v_call: TRBV5-1
cdr3_aa: ASSLAGEGNQPQH

j_call: TRBJ1-2
d_call: TRBD1
v_call: TRBV7-9
cdr3_aa: ASNLDRDRLNYGYT

j_call: TRBJ2-1
d_call: TRBD1
v_call: TRBV28
cdr3_aa: ASSQGRGQGKYNEQF

j_call: TRBJ2-5
d_call: TRBD2
v_call: TRBV10-3
cdr3_aa: AISDGLAGVETQY

j_call: TRBJ1-2
d_call: -
v_call: TRBV14
cdr3_aa: ASSQARGRRGYT

j_call: TRBJ1-3
d_call: -
v_call: TRBV12-5
cdr3_aa: ASGLGGTIY

j_call: TRBJ1-1
d_call: -
v_call: TRBV7-9
cdr3_aa: ASSRKGAWTEAF

j_call: TRBJ2-5
d_call: -
v_call: TRBV28
cdr3_aa: ASSSGSGYQETQY

j_call: TRBJ1-4
d_call: TRBD1
v_call: TRBV5-1
cdr3_aa: ASSLGGTGHPAEKLF

j_call: TRBJ2-5
d_call: TRBD1
v_call: TRBV4-1
cdr3_aa: ASSPWDRGGGETQY

j_call: TRBJ1-1
d_call: -
v_call: TRBV7-9
cdr3_aa: ASSLSTMIDFYTEAF

j_call: TRBJ1-2
d_call: -
v_call: TRBV6-5
cdr3_aa: ASSRTLDGVGYT

j_call: TRBJ1-3
d_call: -
v_call: TRBV30
cdr3_aa: AWGNSGNTIY

j_call: TRBJ1-3
d_call: -
v_call: TRBV4-1
cdr3_aa: ASSQEGVLGNTIY

j_call: TRBJ1-1
d_call: -
v_call: TRBV5-4
cdr3_aa: ASSPPGHYEAF

j_call: TRBJ1-3
d_call: -
v_call: TRBV5-1
cdr3_aa: ASSPGTSGNTIY

j_call: TRBJ1-2
d_call: -
v_call: TRBV6-5
cdr3_aa: ASGDNYGYT

j_call: TRBJ2-3
d_call: -
v_call: TRBV5-1
cdr3_aa: ASSGPSTDTQY

j_call: TRBJ1-5
d_call: -
v_call: TRBV19
cdr3_aa: ASTGRSNQPQH

j_call: TRBJ2-7
d_call: -
v_call: TRBV30
cdr3_aa: AWSLASYEQY

j_call: TRBJ2-1
d_call: -
v_call: TRBV6-1
cdr3_aa: ASTEGDLEGDEQF

j_call: TRBJ2-1
d_call: TRBD2
v_call: TRBV5-1
cdr3_aa: ASSKTSGGNNNEQF

j_call: TRBJ1-2
d_call: TRBD1
v_call: TRBV11-2
cdr3_aa: ASSDLGTAIQYYGYT

j_call: TRBJ1-1
d_call: -
v_call: TRBV7-2
cdr3_aa: ASSPQVGLNTEAF

j_call: -
d_call: -
v_call: TRBV5-1
cdr3_aa: ASSLSIETYEQY

j_call: TRBJ2-1
d_call: -
v_call: TRBV6-1
cdr3_aa: ASSEVGVEQF

j_call: TRBJ2-5
d_call: -
v_call: TRBV19
cdr3_aa: ASSSVGETQY

j_call: TRBJ1-1
d_call: -
v_call: TRBV6-6
cdr3_aa: ASSYSGGSEWTEAF

j_call: TRBJ2-3
d_call: -
v_call: TRBV7-8
cdr3_aa: ASSLVDETGTDTQY

j_call: TRBJ1-5
d_call: -
v_call: TRBV29-1
cdr3_aa: SVARGSNQPQH

j_call: TRBJ2-6
d_call: TRBD2
v_call: TRBV5-1
cdr3_aa: ASSPGLAGLVGANVLT

j_call: TRBJ1-4
d_call: -
v_call: TRBV27
cdr3_aa: ASSSYRVMGEKLF

j_call: TRBJ2-7
d_call: -
v_call: TRBV18
cdr3_aa: ASSPEWELTDYEQY

j_call: TRBJ1-2
d_call: -
v_call: TRBV4-1
cdr3_aa: ASSQVSRWLNYGYT

j_call: TRBJ2-3
d_call: -
v_call: TRBV19
cdr3_aa: ASSIMASWEDTQY

j_call: TRBJ2-7
d_call: -
v_call: TRBV10-2
cdr3_aa: ASSGTIQGHEQY

j_call: TRBJ2-7
d_call: -
v_call: TRBV6-5
cdr3_aa: ASSSWSHSSYEQY

j_call: TRBJ2-1
d_call: -
v_call: TRBV13
cdr3_aa: ASSLGQMRYNEQF

j_call: TRBJ2-2
d_call: -
v_call: TRBV27
cdr3_aa: ASSTGTTSGELF

j_call: TRBJ2-5
d_call: -
v_call: TRBV18
cdr3_aa: ASSPSVQETQY

j_call: TRBJ1-1
d_call: -
v_call: TRBV4-2
cdr3_aa: ASSPRSSEGAF

j_call: TRBJ1-2
d_call: TRBD1
v_call: TRBV5-4
cdr3_aa: ASSWTGGIYGYT

j_call: TRBJ1-2
d_call: -
v_call: TRBV23-1
cdr3_aa: ASSQSCGYT

j_call: TRBJ2-7
d_call: -
v_call: TRBV7-8
cdr3_aa: ASSLAGVYEQY

j_call: TRBJ1-2
d_call: -
v_call: TRBV7-9
cdr3_aa: ASSLANYGYT